This T cell receptor beta chain appears in the sequencing data of a study of PD-L1 blockade in urothelial cancer. Profiling relied on immunoSEQ multiplex PCR, and the TCRdb table lists in-frame clones only, not all of them. The sample has fewer than 100,000 clones, 70% to 90% seen once; the top ten hold about 6.2%. Time point described: pretreatment peripheral blood. Germline V CDR1 and CDR2: SNHLY, FYNNEI. Trimming removed 4 bases from V and 4 bases from J; junction bases left unmatched: 1. The CDR3 extends over 12 amino acids. The sample in question was PBMCs, obtained around atezolizumab (anti-PD-L1) treatment. The source of this sequence is a man in his forties with urothelial cancer. The rearrangement uses TRBV2 and TRBJ2-7; TRBD2 matches 7 bases. In DNA, the CDR3 is TGTGCCAGCAGTGGGGGACTATACGAGCAGTACTTC. Its translation: CASSGGLYEQYF.